These 22 T cell receptor beta chains share one sample of origin, sequenced in a study of cytomegalovirus exposure and HLA in healthy donors. Assay used: immunoSEQ multiplex PCR; TCRdb lists only in-frame clones, some missing. The repertoire consists of some 130,000 clones, with 84% occurring once and the leading ten covering approximately 1.5%. Sequenced material: PBMCs. Source of these receptors: a woman in her twenties or thirties in good health and CMV-seronegative.

The V and J genes are TRBV19 and TRBJ1-2; tentatively, D is TRBD1 (5 bases). CDR1 LNHDA and CDR2 SQIVND come from the germline V gene (reference sequence). This CDR3 comprises 14 residues. Trimming pared 3 bases from V and 4 bases from J, leaving 12 bases between. CDR3 bases: TGTGCCAGTAGTATCAAAAGGGGCGCCTATGGCTACACCTTC. This translates into CASSIKRGAYGYTF. Full variable domain (rest looked up from reference TRBV19 and TRBJ1-2): DGGITQSPKYLFRKEGQNVTLSCEQNLNHDAMYWYRQDPGQGLRLIYYSQIVNDFQKGDIAEGYSVSREKKESFPLTVTSAQKNPTAFYLCASSIKRGAYGYTFGSGTRLTVV.

This sequence joins TRBV19 and TRBJ1-5; possible D gene TRBD1, 5 bases. Germline CDR1 and CDR2: LNHDA and SQIVND (reference sequence). The CDR3 has 14 amino acids. V lost 5 bases and J lost 5, with 13 bases in between. CDR3 protein: CASSLQGSYQPQHF. The CDR3 DNA reads as TGTGCCAGTAGTCTCCAGGGTTCGTATCAGCCCCAGCATTTT.

V is TRBV27 and J is TRBJ1-6; 7 bases are a match to TRBD1. The CDR3 is 16 residues long. From germline, CDR1 is MNHEY and CDR2 SMNVEV (reference sequence). V trimming: 6 bases; J trimming: 10 bases; junction bases outside the gene matches: 15. In DNA form, the CDR3 reads TGTGCCAGCAGCTTTCTTCAAAGACAGGGAGGATCACCCCTCCACTTT. Protein: CASSFLQRQGGSPLHF.

This chain uses TRBV5-1 with TRBJ1-1; tentative D call: TRBD1 (5 bases). The V end was cut by 0 bases, the J end by 10 bases, with 10 bases between. Germline V lookup: CDR1 SGHRS, CDR2 YFSETQ. There are 12 residues in the CDR3. The CDR3 region has the DNA TGCGCCAGCAGCTTGGACCAGGGTTCAGCTTTCTTT. It translates to CASSLDQGSAFF.

This sequence joins TRBV9 and TRBJ2-7; D is possibly TRBD1 (6 bases). The CDR3 loop spans 16 amino acids. CDR1 SGDLS and CDR2 YYNGEE come from the germline V gene. V gave up 0 bases and J gave up 7 bases, with 20 bases separating them. The CDR3 region is CASSVALGQQGTEQYF. The CDR3 nucleotides read TGTGCCAGCAGCGTAGCTCTCGGACAGCAAGGCACAGAGCAGTACTTC.

This clone was found a few times. This chain connects TRBV19 to TRBJ1-6; TRBD1 aligns across 7 bases. This CDR3 spans 17 amino acids. The ends lost 3 bases at V and 4 bases at J; junction bases unmatched: 9. Germline CDR1 reads LNHDA; CDR2 reads SQIVND (reference sequence). CDR3 coding DNA: TGTGCCAGTAGTATGATCTCGGGACAGCAATATAATTCACCCCTCCACTTT. This sequence encodes CASSMISGQQYNSPLHF. Filled out from reference TRBV19 and TRBJ1-6, the complete variable domain reads DGGITQSPKYLFRKEGQNVTLSCEQNLNHDAMYWYRQDPGQGLRLIYYSQIVNDFQKGDIAEGYSVSREKKESFPLTVTSAQKNPTAFYLCASSMISGQQYNSPLHFGNGTRLTVT.

This sequence joins TRBV4-2 and TRBJ1-1; TRBD1 agrees at 10 bases. Germline loops: CDR1 LGHNA, CDR2 YNFKEQ. J lost 3 bases, V lost 0 bases, and 13 bases had no gene match. The CDR3 spans 19 residues. This CDR3 is CASSQDPRQGAPRYTEAFF. CDR3 nucleotide sequence: TGTGCCAGCAGCCAAGATCCGCGACAGGGGGCTCCGAGGTACACTGAAGCTTTCTTT.

CDR3 in amino acids: CASSFTGGTGELFF. CDR3 DNA: TGTGCCAGCAGCTTTACCGGGGGCACCGGGGAGCTGTTTTTT. This chain links TRBV7-3 with TRBJ2-2, with D perhaps matching TRBD2 (6 bases). Germline V CDR1 and CDR2: SGHTA, FQGTGA. V lost 3 bases and J 4 bases, leaving 9 bases between the germline ends. There are 14 residues in the CDR3. Supplemented by reference TRBV7-3 and TRBJ2-2, the full variable domain reads GAGVSQTPSNKVTEKGKYVELRCDPISGHTALYWYRQSLGQGPEFLIYFQGTGAADDSGLPNDRFFAVRPEGSVSTLKIQRTERGDSAVYLCASSFTGGTGELFFGEGSRLTVL.

This sequence joins TRBV7-8 and TRBJ2-7; a weak D match, TRBD1 (5 bases). The V end lost 1 base, the J end lost 5 bases, and 15 bases lay between the germline ends. The length of the CDR3 is 15 residues. The germline CDR1 and CDR2 sequences are SGHVS and FQNEAQ. The CDR3 reads CASSLGVGLGDEQYF. CDR3 in DNA: TGTGCCAGCAGCTTAGGGGTGGGGCTAGGGGACGAGCAGTACTTC.

V usage is TRBV5-1 and J usage is TRBJ2-3; 13 nucleotides agree with TRBD2. With V trimmed by 4 bases and J by 4 bases, 0 bases remained unmatched. Germline V CDR1 and CDR2: SGHRS, YFSETQ. This CDR3 comprises 14 residues. The CDR3, as DNA: TGCGCCAGCAGCACTAGCGGGGGGGCAGATACGCAGTATTTT. Its protein product is CASSTSGGADTQYF.

The V gene is TRBV7-8, the J gene TRBJ2-3; D is unresolved. Germline V gene sequence: CDR1 SGHVS, CDR2 FQNEAQ. Trimming pared 3 bases from V and 2 bases from J, leaving 9 bases between. This CDR3 has 14 amino acids. CDR3 nucleotide sequence: TGTGCCAGCAGCTTTGGCAGTTTCACAGATACGCAGTATTTT. As protein: CASSFGSFTDTQYF.

The CDR3 DNA is TGCAGCGGGGGACAGGGGAACACTGAAGCTTTCTTT. As protein: CSGGQGNTEAFF. The genes are TRBV29-1 and TRBJ1-1; 9 nucleotides match TRBD1. CDR3 size: 12 residues. The germline gives CDR1 SQVTM, CDR2 ANQGSEA. J gave up 1 base and V 7 bases, and 1 base lay outside the gene matches.

The V call is TRBV29-1, the J call TRBJ2-3; 8 bases line up with TRBD2. CDR3 length: 14 amino acids. J lost 4 bases, V lost 6 bases, and 9 bases had no gene match. The germline gives CDR1 SQVTM, CDR2 ANQGSEA. Here the CDR3 DNA reads TGCAGCGTCTTAGCGGGGAGGGGCGCAGATACGCAGTATTTT. Its protein is CSVLAGRGADTQYF.

The rearrangement uses TRBV10-1 and TRBJ2-3, with 12 bases lining up with TRBD2. Germline V gives CDR1 WNHNN, CDR2 SYGVQD (reference sequence). There are 16 residues in the CDR3. V lost 2 bases, J lost 6 bases, and 6 bases stayed unmatched. CDR3 in amino acids: CASSERLAGAGDTQYF. Written as DNA, the CDR3 is TGCGCCAGCAGTGAGAGACTAGCGGGGGCCGGGGATACGCAGTATTTT.

This clone was counted between two and nine times. The gene calls are TRBV7-2 and TRBJ2-7; D remains unclear. The CDR3 has 11 residues. Trimming pared 1 base from V and 6 bases from J, leaving 4 bases between. Germline V gives CDR1 SGHTA, CDR2 FQGNSA. In nucleotides, the CDR3 is TGTGCCAGCAGCTTAGGGCTCGAGCAGTACTTC. Translated: CASSLGLEQYF.

The V and J genes are TRBV6-5 and TRBJ2-1; 12 positions agree with TRBD1. J lost 9 bases, V lost 7 bases, and 7 bases had no gene match. From germline, CDR1 is MNHEY and CDR2 SVGAGI. The CDR3 is made up of 14 amino acids. The CDR3 DNA reads as TGTGCCAGCACCGCCGGGACAGGGGGCGGTGAGCAGTTCTTC. Its translation is CASTAGTGGGEQFF.

The genes are TRBV6-6 and TRBJ2-3, with 8 bases that match TRBD1. Germline V gives CDR1 MNHNY, CDR2 SVGAGI (reference sequence). The CDR3 sequence is 16 residues long. J gave up 12 bases and V 2 bases, and 16 bases lay outside the gene matches. Here the CDR3 DNA reads TGTGCCAGCAGTTACGCGGGACAGGTAGCTCCTGCTCCCCAGTATTTT. Its translation is CASSYAGQVAPAPQYF.

Notes on this clone: Other DNA variants within this sample encode the same CDR3. The chain has TRBV9 and TRBJ2-7; possibly TRBD2 for D (6 bases). This CDR3 is 14 amino acids long. In germline, CDR1 is SGDLS, CDR2 YYNGEE. V lost 0 bases and J lost 2, with 9 bases in between. Here the CDR3 DNA reads TGTGCCAGCAGCGTAGCTCCGGGAGCCTACGAGCAGTACTTC. Translating gives CASSVAPGAYEQYF.

This clone was seen more than once but under ten times. The V and J genes are TRBV6-6 and TRBJ1-6, with D possibly TRBD1 on 6 matching bases. This CDR3 has 13 amino acids. V shed 7 bases and J shed 6 bases, with 10 bases lying between them. Germline assignment: CDR1 MNHNY and CDR2 SVGAGI (reference sequence). The CDR3 reads CASTGQSNSPLHF. The CDR3 DNA follows: TGTGCCAGCACCGGACAGAGTAATTCACCCCTCCACTTT.

The rearrangement joins TRBV30 to TRBJ1-5; D perhaps matches TRBD1 (5 bases). The germline V gene encodes CDR1 GTSNPN and CDR2 SVGIG (reference sequence). V lost 4 bases to trimming and J lost 0 bases, with 10 bases between them. The CDR3 runs 14 residues. CDR3 amino acids: CAWNNRNSNQPQHF. The CDR3 region has the DNA TGTGCCTGGAATAACAGGAATAGCAATCAGCCCCAGCATTTT.

The gene calls are TRBV5-6 and TRBJ1-1, with TRBD1 matching over 9 bases. The length of the CDR3 is 13 residues. CDR1 is SGHDT, CDR2 YYEEEE, per germline. The V segment lost 2 bases and the J segment 6 bases; nucleotides outside the gene matches: 2. This chain's CDR3 is CASSFGQGSEAFF. The CDR3, as DNA: TGTGCCAGCAGCTTTGGACAGGGGTCTGAAGCTTTCTTT. Complete variable domain (other parts from reference TRBV5-6 and TRBJ1-1): DAGVTQSPTHLIKTRGQQVTLRCSPKSGHDTVSWYQQALGQGPQFIFQYYEEEERQRGNFPDRFSGHQFPNYSSELNVNALLLGDSALYLCASSFGQGSEAFFGQGTRLTVV.

The chain combines TRBV2 with TRBJ2-7, with D possibly matching TRBD2 (5 bases). This CDR3 contains 14 residues. Trimming removed 5 bases at V and 6 bases at J, with 17 bases between. Germline CDR1 and CDR2: SNHLY and FYNNEI. As DNA, the CDR3 is TGTGCCAGCAGTCCCCCGGCGGGTTTCCCCGAGCAGTACTTC. Protein: CASSPPAGFPEQYF.